A single sample is the source of the 5 T cell receptor beta chains below, sequenced in a study of blood T cell repertoires in COVID-19. Sequencing used immunoSEQ multiplex PCR; TCRdb keeps in-frame clones, though not all of them. Of about 160,000 clones listed, about three quarters were seen once; the top ten hold less than 9.5%. The sample was peripheral blood. Receptor source: a man aged 55 to 70 with acute or convalescent COVID-19.

The V and J genes are TRBV24-1 and TRBJ2-5, with 9 positions matching TRBD1. This CDR3 spans 14 amino acids. With V trimmed by 5 bases and J by 8 bases, 8 bases remained unmatched. The germline V gene has CDR1 KGHDR and CDR2 SFDVKD. CDR3 sequence: CATSGSGTGITQYF. In nucleotides, the CDR3 is TGTGCCACCAGTGGATCCGGGACAGGGATTACCCAGTACTTC.

The rearrangement links TRBV4-3 to TRBJ1-2; the D is unclear. Germline V gives CDR1 LGHNA, CDR2 YSLEER. The CDR3 spans 15 residues. The ends were cut back, 0 bases at V and 8 bases at J, with 16 bases in the middle. The CDR3 here is CASSQDMEGKEGYTF. As DNA, the CDR3 is TGCGCCAGCAGCCAAGATATGGAGGGCAAGGAGGGCTACACCTTC.

This clone has a single count. The genes are TRBV15 and TRBJ2-1; TRBD1 agrees at 8 bases. Germline loops: CDR1 LNHNV, CDR2 YYDKDF (reference sequence). This CDR3 region has 17 residues. V shed 3 bases, J shed 0 bases, and the junction held 7 bases outside the gene matches. The DNA for the CDR3 is TGTGCCACCAGCAGGGCAGGGGGCCTTAGCTCCTACAATGAGCAGTTCTTC. Protein: CATSRAGGLSSYNEQFF. The variable domain in full, with the rest retrieved from reference TRBV15 and TRBJ2-1, is DAMVIQNPRYQVTQFGKPVTLSCSQTLNHNVMYWYQQKSSQAPKLLFHYYDKDFNNEADTPDNFQSRRPNTSFCFLDIRSPGLGDTAMYLCATSRAGGLSSYNEQFFGPGTRLTVL.

The chain combines TRBV7-9 with TRBJ2-7, with 10 bases aligning to TRBD1. The CDR3 spans 13 residues. From germline, CDR1 is SEHNR and CDR2 FQNEAQ (reference sequence). With V trimmed by 5 bases and J by 5 bases, 3 bases remained unmatched. The CDR3: CASSRDRGHEQYF. The CDR3 DNA follows: TGTGCCAGCAGCCGGGACAGGGGCCACGAGCAGTACTTC.

The genes are TRBV30 and TRBJ1-2; a weak D match, TRBD1 (6 bases). Trimming removed 0 bases at V and 5 bases at J, with 10 bases between. Germline V gene data show CDR1 as GTSNPN and CDR2 as SVGIG (reference sequence). CDR3 length equals 13 residues. CDR3 region: CAWSVPQGYGYTF. The CDR3 DNA reads as TGTGCCTGGAGTGTACCTCAGGGGTATGGCTACACCTTC.